These T cell receptor beta chains were read from a single sample in a study of blood T cell repertoires in COVID-19. TCRdb's table, derived via immunoSEQ multiplex PCR, lists solely in-frame clones and lacks some. The data show roughly 190,000 clones, around four fifths seen once. What was sequenced was peripheral blood. These receptors were obtained from a man aged 45-65 years with active or convalescent COVID-19. CDR3s include the opening cysteine and the closing phenylalanine or tryptophan. D genes are given only for firm matches. Clone size is shown for a subset of rows, as once, few, many or a class of expanded clone.

v_call	d_call	j_call	clone_size	cdr3_nt	cdr3_aa
TRBV27	-	TRBJ2-2	-	TGTGCCAGCAGTCTGATGGCGGGGCCGCGCGGGGAGCTGTTTTTT	CASSLMAGPRGELFF
TRBV7-2	-	TRBJ2-1	-	TGTGCCTCAGGCGGGCCGATCTCCTACAATGAGCAGTTCTTC	CASGGPISYNEQFF
TRBV29-1	TRBD2	TRBJ2-1	many	TGCAGCGCCTGGTCCGGGAGGGCCTACAATGAGCAGTTCTTC	CSAWSGRAYNEQFF
TRBV9	TRBD2	TRBJ2-1	-	TGTGCCAGCAGCGTAAGTTTCGGACTAGCGGGAAATGAGCAGTTCTTC	CASSVSFGLAGNEQFF
TRBV4-1	-	TRBJ1-5	-	TGCGCCAGCAGCCGGGGAGTGGTAGCCGATCAGCCCCAGCATTTT	CASSRGVVADQPQHF
TRBV7-3	TRBD2	TRBJ2-1	-	TGTGCCAGCAGCGGAGCGGGACTAGCGGGAGGGAATGAGCAGTTCTTC	CASSGAGLAGGNEQFF
TRBV5-1	-	TRBJ2-2	-	TGCGCCAGCAGCTCAGCGGCGATGAACACCGGGGAGCTGTTTTTT	CASSSAAMNTGELFF
TRBV12-5	TRBD1	TRBJ1-1	-	TGTGCTAGTGGCCTCGACAGGGTGACTGAAGCTTTCTTT	CASGLDRVTEAFF
TRBV7-8	TRBD1	TRBJ2-1	-	TGTGCCAGCACCTATAGGACAGGGTCCAATGAGCAGTTCTTC	CASTYRTGSNEQFF
TRBV30	-	TRBJ1-4	-	TGTGCCTGGAGTCAGGGAGGGAGCCTTGAAAAACTGTTTTTT	CAWSQGGSLEKLFF
TRBV4-1	TRBD1	TRBJ1-6	-	TGCGCCAGCAGCCAAGCTCCCGGGACAGGATATTCACCCCTCCACTTT	CASSQAPGTGYSPLHF
TRBV20-1	TRBD1	TRBJ1-2	-	TGCAGTGCTAGTAACCGCGGGACAGATCGGTATGGCTACACCTTC	CSASNRGTDRYGYTF
TRBV6-6	TRBD2	TRBJ2-2	-	TGTGCCAGCAGTTACACTAGCGGGAGAAATACCGGGGAGCTGTTTTTT	CASSYTSGRNTGELFF
TRBV30	-	TRBJ1-1	-	TGTGCCTGGAGTAGATCTAGTAGCAACCCTGAAGCTTTCTTT	CAWSRSSSNPEAFF
TRBV9	TRBD1	TRBJ2-7	-	TGTGCCAGCAGCGTAGCTACGGGGCAGGGGGCCCCCTACGAGCAGTACTTC	CASSVATGQGAPYEQYF
TRBV6-5	-	TRBJ1-2	-	TGTGCCAGCAGCGGAGGGGTCGGCTATGGCTACACCTTC	CASSGGVGYGYTF
TRBV24-1	TRBD2	TRBJ2-3	-	TGTGCCACCAGTGATCAACGACTAGCGGGGAGCACAGATACGCAGTATTTT	CATSDQRLAGSTDTQYF
TRBV27	-	TRBJ2-1	-	TGTGCCAGCAGTTTACGACCGGGCGGGGAGCAGTTCTTC	CASSLRPGGEQFF
TRBV5-1	-	TRBJ1-1	-	TGCGCCAGCAGCTTGTACTCGGCGACAGGCTACATGAACACTGAAGCTTTCTTT	CASSLYSATGYMNTEAFF
TRBV11-2	-	TRBJ1-1	-	TGTGCCAGCAGCTTCTCAGGGACTGAAGCTTTCTTT	CASSFSGTEAFF
TRBV5-4	-	TRBJ2-5	-	TGTGCCAGCAGCCCCCGACTAGTGGGAGGAGAGACCCAGTACTTC	CASSPRLVGGETQYF
TRBV6-4	-	TRBJ1-2	-	TGTGCCAGCAGTCCCGGCCAGGCAGGCTATGGCTACACCTTC	CASSPGQAGYGYTF
TRBV15	-	TRBJ1-2	-	TGTGCCACCAGCAGAGATCGCTTAGGGGATGGCTACACCTTC	CATSRDRLGDGYTF
TRBV4-3	-	TRBJ2-7	-	TGCGCCAGCAGCCAAGATGTTGAGGCAGGGGGGTCCTACGAGCAGTACTTC	CASSQDVEAGGSYEQYF
TRBV18	-	TRBJ1-2	-	TGTGCCAGCTCACCAGACGGGAACTATGGCTACACCTTC	CASSPDGNYGYTF
TRBV4-3	-	TRBJ1-1	few	TGCGCCAGCAGCCAAACGGGAGAACCGAACACTGAAGCTTTCTTT	CASSQTGEPNTEAFF
TRBV5-1	TRBD1	TRBJ1-2	-	TGCGCCAGCAGCTTGGAGCCAGGGGGAGGCTACACCTTC	CASSLEPGGGYTF
TRBV12-5	TRBD1	TRBJ1-1	-	TGTGCTAGTGGTTTGGGGGCGGGACAGCCGAACACTGAAGCTTTCTTT	CASGLGAGQPNTEAFF
TRBV9	-	TRBJ1-3	-	TGTGCCAGCAGCGTATCGGGCTCTGGAAACACCATATATTTT	CASSVSGSGNTIYF